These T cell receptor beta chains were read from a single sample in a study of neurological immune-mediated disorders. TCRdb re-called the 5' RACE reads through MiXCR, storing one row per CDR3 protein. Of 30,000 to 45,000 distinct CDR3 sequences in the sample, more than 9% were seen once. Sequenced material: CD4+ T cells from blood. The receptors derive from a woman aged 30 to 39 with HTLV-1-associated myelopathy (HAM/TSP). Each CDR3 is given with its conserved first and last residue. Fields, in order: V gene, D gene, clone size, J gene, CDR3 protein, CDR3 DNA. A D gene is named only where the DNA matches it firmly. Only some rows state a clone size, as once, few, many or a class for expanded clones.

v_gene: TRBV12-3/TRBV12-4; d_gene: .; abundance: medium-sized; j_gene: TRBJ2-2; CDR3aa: CASSLNTGELFF; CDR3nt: TGTGCCAGCAGTTTAAACACCGGGGAGCTGTTTTTT
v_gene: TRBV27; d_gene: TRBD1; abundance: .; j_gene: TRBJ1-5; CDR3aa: CASNQIKGAGNQPQHF; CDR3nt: TGTGCCAGCAATCAGATTAAGGGGGCTGGCAATCAGCCCCAGCATTTT
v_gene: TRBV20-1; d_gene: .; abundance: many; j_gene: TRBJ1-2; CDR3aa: CSAPDGSYGYTF; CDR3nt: TGCAGTGCCCCAGACGGGAGCTATGGCTACACCTTC
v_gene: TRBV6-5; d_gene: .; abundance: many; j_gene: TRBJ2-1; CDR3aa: CASSYTPGIYGHEQFF; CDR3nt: TGTGCCAGCAGTTACACCCCCGGGATCTACGGCCATGAGCAGTTCTTC
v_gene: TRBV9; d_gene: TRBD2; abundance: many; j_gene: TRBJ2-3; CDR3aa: CASSVTSGGAGDTQYF; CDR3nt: TGTGCCAGCAGCGTGACTAGCGGGGGGGCAGGGGATACGCAGTATTTT
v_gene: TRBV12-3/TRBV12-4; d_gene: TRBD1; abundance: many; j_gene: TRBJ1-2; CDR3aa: CASSFTGGVNYGYTF; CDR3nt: TGTGCCAGCAGTTTTACAGGGGGAGTTAACTATGGCTACACCTTC
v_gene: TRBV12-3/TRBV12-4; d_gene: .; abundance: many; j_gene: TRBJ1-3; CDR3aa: CASSGTFRSGNTIYF; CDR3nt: TGTGCCAGCAGTGGGACATTCCGCTCTGGAAACACCATATATTTT
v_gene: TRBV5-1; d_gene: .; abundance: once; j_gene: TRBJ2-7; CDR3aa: CASSWGLGGSYEQYF; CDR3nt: TGCGCCAGCAGCTGGGGGTTGGGGGGTTCCTACGAGCAGTACTTC
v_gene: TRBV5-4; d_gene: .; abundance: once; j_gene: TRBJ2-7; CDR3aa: CASSADRRYEQYF; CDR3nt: TGTGCCAGCAGCGCCGACAGGCGCTACGAGCAGTACTTC
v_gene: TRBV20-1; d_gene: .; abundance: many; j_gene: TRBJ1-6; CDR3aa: CSARDRGTLNSPLHF; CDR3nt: TGCAGTGCTAGAGATCGCGGAACCCTTAATTCACCCCTCCACTTT
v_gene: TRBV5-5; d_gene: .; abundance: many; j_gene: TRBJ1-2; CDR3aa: CASSLDSQGRYGYTF; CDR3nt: TGTGCCAGCAGCTTGGACTCTCAGGGTAGATATGGCTACACCTTC
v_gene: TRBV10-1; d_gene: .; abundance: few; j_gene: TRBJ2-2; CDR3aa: CASSDHGGELFF; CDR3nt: TGCGCCAGCAGTGATCACGGTGGGGAGCTGTTTTTT
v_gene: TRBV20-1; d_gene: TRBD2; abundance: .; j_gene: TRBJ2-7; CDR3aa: CSASLDSGGVEQYF; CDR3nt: TGCAGTGCTAGTCTAGATAGCGGGGGGGTCGAGCAGTACTTC
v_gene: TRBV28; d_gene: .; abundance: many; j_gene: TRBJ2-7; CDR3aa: CASSLTGSDYEQYF; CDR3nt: TGTGCCAGCAGTTTAACAGGGAGCGACTACGAGCAGTACTTC
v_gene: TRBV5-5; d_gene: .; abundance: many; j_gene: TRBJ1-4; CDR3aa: CASSLAGINEKLFF; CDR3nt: TGTGCCAGCAGCTTGGCGGGGATTAATGAAAAACTGTTTTTT
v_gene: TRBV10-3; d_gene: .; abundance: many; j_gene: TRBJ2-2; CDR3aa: CAIGGEKPGELFF; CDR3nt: TGTGCCATCGGCGGGGAGAAGCCCGGGGAGCTGTTTTTT
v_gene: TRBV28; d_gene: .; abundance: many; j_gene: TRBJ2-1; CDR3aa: CASRGYNEQFF; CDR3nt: TGTGCCAGCAGGGGTTACAATGAGCAGTTCTTC
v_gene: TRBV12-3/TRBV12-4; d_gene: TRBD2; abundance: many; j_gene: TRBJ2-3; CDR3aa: CASSFASGGAHTQYF; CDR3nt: TGTGCCAGCAGTTTTGCTAGCGGGGGGGCACATACGCAGTATTTT
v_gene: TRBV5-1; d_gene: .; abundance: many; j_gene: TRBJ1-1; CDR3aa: CASSLSSGSNTEAFF; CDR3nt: TGCGCCAGCAGCTTGAGTTCCGGGTCCAACACTGAAGCTTTCTTT
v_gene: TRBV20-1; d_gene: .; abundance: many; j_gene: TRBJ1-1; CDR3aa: CSAPPQPPRRGTEAFF; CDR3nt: TGCAGTGCGCCCCCGCAACCCCCGAGAAGAGGCACTGAAGCTTTCTTT
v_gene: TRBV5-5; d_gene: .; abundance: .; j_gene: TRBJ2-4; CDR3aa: CASSFYICSARGRVNIQYF; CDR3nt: .
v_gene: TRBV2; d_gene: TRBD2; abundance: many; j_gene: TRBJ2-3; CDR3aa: CASKLAGTPDTQYF; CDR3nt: TGTGCCAGCAAGCTAGCGGGGACACCAGATACGCAGTATTTT
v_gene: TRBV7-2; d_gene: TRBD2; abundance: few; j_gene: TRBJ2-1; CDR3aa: CASSLQTSGVGEFF; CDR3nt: TGTGCCAGCAGCCTACAGACTAGCGGAGTAGGGGAGTTCTTC
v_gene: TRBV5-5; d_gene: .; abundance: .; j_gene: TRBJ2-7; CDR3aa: CVSSLCPTHSKSYEQYF; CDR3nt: TGTGTCAGCAGCTTGTGCCCCACGCACTCCAAATCCTACGAGCAGTACTTC
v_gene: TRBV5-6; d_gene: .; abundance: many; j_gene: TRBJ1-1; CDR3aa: CASSTGTGWNTEAFF; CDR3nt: TGTGCCAGCAGCACGGGAACAGGGTGGAACACTGAAGCTTTCTTT
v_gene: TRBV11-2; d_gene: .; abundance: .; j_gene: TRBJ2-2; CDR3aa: CAIRGLSVDTGELFF; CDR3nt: TGTGCCATCAGGGGCCTAAGCGTTGACACCGGGGAGCTGTTTTTT